This T cell receptor beta chain was recovered during a study of T cell repertoires in cytomegalovirus infection. Study context: Epitope selection comprised recently identified HLA-C-restricted CMV epitopes and well-studied HLA-B-restricted CMV epitopes. CMV infection plus the matching HLA type was flagged by public TCR beta signatures. Findings and limits, study-wide: Predominance within the ex vivo response was attributable to HLA-C-restricted CMV-specific TCR beta clonotypes. Summed frequency of shared TCR beta families picked out CMV carriers who also had the relevant HLA.

TCRdb ran MiXCR on the reads and lists one entry per CDR3 protein. The table shows around 710,000 distinct CDR3 sequences, with roughly 29% occurring only once. Trimming cost V 5 bases and J 2 bases; bases outside gene matches: 15. Germline V lookup: CDR1 MNHEY, CDR2 SMNVEV (reference sequence). The CDR3 spans 18 residues. Of note for this clonotype: Its target is not known.

The clonotype originates from a human donor in good health (CMV status not recorded). Some clones in this sample may be carry-over from other donors' samples. The sequencing here drew on cultured CD8+ T cells from PBMCs, taken from culture after CMV antigen stimulation. The rearrangement links TRBV27 to TRBJ2-3; TRBD2 agrees at 8 bases. The DNA of the CDR3 is TGTGCCAGCAGTCCCCACACCCAACTAGCGGAGGTCACAGATACGCAGTATTTT. This codes for CASSPHTQLAEVTDTQYF.